This TCR beta chain was obtained from a study of OX40 agonist ivuxolimab in advanced cancers. Clones were read by immunoSEQ multiplex PCR, and TCRdb kept only the in-frame ones, dropping some. The repertoire holds tens of thousands of clones, with 88% as singletons. V gave up 1 base and J gave up 1 base, with 17 bases separating them. Germline-derived CDR1 and CDR2 are LGHNA and YNFKEQ. CDR3 length equals 19 residues. This receptor was obtained from an adult with an advanced solid tumor such as melanoma, head and neck, liver or kidney cancer. This chain uses TRBV4-2 with TRBJ2-6; tentative D call: TRBD2 (5 bases). This specimen was CD4+ or CD8+ T cells sorted from blood, taken in a trial of the OX40 agonist ivuxolimab. The CDR3 protein is CASSQAPFGSPSGANVLTF. Written as DNA, the CDR3 is TGTGCCAGCAGCCAAGCCCCGTTTGGGAGCCCTTCTGGGGCCAACGTCCTGACTTTC.